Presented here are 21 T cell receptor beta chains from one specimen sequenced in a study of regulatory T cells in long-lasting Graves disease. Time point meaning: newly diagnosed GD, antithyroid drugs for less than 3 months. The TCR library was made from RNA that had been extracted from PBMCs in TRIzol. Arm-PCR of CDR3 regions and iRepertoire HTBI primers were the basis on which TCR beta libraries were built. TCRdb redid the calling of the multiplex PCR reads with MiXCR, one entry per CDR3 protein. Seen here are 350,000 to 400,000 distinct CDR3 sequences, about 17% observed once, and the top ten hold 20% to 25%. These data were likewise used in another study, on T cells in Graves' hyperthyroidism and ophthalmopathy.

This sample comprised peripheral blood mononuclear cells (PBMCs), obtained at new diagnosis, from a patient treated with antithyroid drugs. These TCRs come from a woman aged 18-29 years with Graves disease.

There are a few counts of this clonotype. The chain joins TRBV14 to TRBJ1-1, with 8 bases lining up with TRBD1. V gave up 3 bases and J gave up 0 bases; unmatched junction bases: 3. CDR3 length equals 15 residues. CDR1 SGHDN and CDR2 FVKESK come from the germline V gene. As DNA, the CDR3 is TGTGCCAGCAGCCAGAGGACAGGGTTGAACACTGAAGCTTTCTTT. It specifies CASSQRTGLNTEAFF.

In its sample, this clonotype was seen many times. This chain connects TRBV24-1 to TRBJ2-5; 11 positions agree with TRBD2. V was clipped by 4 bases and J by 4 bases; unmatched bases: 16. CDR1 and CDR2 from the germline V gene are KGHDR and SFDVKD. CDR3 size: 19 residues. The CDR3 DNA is TGTGCCACCAGTGAATCCGGGACTAGCGGCCTGGCGAGAGGAGAGACCCAGTACTTC. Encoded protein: CATSESGTSGLARGETQYF.

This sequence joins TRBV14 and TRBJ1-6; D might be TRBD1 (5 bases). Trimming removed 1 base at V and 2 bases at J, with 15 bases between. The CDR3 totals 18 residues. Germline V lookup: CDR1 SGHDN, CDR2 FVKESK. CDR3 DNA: TGTGCCAGCAGCCAAGGAGGGTGGAGGGGCACCTATAATTCACCCCTCCACTTT. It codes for CASSQGGWRGTYNSPLHF.

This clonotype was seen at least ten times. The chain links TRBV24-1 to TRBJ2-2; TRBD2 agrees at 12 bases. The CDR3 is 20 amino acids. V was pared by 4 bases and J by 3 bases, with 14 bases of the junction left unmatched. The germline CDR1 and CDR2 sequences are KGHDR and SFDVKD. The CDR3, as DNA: TGTGCCACCAGTGACCCTGGACTAGCGGGGCCCCTCCTTGACACCGGGGAGCTGTTTTTT. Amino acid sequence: CATSDPGLAGPLLDTGELFF.

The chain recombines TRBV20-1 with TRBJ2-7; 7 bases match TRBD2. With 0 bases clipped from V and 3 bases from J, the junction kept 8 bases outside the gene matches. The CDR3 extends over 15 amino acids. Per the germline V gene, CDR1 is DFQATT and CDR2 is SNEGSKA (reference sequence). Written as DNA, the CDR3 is TGCAGTGCTAGAGATGAGCGGGGCGTGATCTACGAGCAGTACTTC. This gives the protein CSARDERGVIYEQYF.

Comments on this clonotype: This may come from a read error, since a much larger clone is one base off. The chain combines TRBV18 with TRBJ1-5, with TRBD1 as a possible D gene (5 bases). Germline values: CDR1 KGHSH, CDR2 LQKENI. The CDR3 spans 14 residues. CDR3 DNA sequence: TGTGCCTGCTCCCCCGGGCCCGGGGGGCAGCCCCAGCATTTT. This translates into CACSPGPGGQPQHF.

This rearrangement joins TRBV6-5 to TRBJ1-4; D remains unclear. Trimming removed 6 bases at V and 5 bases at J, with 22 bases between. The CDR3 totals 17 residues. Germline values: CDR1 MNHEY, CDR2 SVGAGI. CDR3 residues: CASSYADRRASNEKLFF. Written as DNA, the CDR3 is TGTGCCAGCAGCTACGCCGACCGGAGGGCGTCGAATGAAAAACTGTTTTTT.

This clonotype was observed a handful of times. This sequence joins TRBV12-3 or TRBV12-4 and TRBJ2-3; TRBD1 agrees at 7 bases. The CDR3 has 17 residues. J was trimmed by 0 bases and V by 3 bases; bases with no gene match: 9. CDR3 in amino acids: CASSFGETGLSTDTQYF. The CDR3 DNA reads TGTGCCAGCAGTTTTGGGGAGACAGGGCTTAGCACAGATACGCAGTATTTT.

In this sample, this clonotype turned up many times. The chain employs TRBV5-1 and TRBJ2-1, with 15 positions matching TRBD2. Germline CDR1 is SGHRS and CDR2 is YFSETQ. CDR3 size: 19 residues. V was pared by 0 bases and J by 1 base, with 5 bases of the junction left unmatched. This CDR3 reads CASSLGGTSGGPSYNEQFF. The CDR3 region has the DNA TGCGCCAGCAGCTTGGGAGGGACTAGCGGGGGGCCTTCCTACAATGAGCAGTTCTTC. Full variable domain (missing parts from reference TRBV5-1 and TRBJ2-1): KAGVTQTPRYLIKTRGQQVTLSCSPISGHRSVSWYQQTPGQGLQFLFEYFSETQRNKGNFPGRFSGRQFSNSRSEMNVSTLELGDSALYLCASSLGGTSGGPSYNEQFFGPGTRLTVL.

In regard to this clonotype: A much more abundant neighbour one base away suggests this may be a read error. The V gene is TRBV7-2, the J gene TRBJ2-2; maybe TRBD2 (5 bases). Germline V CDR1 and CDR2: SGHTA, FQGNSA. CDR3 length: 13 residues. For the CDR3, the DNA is TGTGCCAGCAGCTTAGTAGGGATCGGGAAGCTGTTTTTT. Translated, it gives CASSLVGIGKLFF.

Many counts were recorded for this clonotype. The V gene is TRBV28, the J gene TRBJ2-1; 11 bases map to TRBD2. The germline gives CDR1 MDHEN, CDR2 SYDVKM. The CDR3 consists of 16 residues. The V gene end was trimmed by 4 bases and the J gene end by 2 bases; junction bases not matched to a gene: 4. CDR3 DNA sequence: TGTGCCAGCAGTTCGCCTAGCGGGGGGACCTACAATGAGCAGTTCTTC. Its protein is CASSSPSGGTYNEQFF. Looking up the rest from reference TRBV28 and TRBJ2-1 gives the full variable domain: DVKVTQSSRYLVKRTGEKVFLECVQDMDHENMFWYRQDPGLGLRLIYFSYDVKMKEKGDIPEGYSVSREKKERFSLILESASTNQTSMYLCASSSPSGGTYNEQFFGPGTRLTVL.

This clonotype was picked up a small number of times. CDR3 bases: TGTGCCAGCTCACCACAACAGGACCCTGGAAACACCATATATTTT. Protein: CASSPQQDPGNTIYF. The chain has TRBV18 and TRBJ1-3; a possible D gene is TRBD1 (5 bases). Trimming stripped 1 base from V and 2 bases from J, with 9 bases between. The CDR3 is 15 amino acids. In germline, CDR1 is KGHSH, CDR2 LQKENI.

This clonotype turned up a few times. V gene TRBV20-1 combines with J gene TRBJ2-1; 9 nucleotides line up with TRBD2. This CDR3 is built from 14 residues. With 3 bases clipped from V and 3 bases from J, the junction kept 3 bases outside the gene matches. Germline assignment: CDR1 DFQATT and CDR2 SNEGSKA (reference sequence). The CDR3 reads CSASLAGLYNEQFF. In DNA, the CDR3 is TGCAGTGCTAGTCTAGCGGGGCTCTACAATGAGCAGTTCTTC.

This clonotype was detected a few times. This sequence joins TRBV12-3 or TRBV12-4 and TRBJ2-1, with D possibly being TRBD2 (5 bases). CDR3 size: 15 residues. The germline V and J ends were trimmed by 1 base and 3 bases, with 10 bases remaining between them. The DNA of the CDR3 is TGTGCCAGCAGTTTAGGAGGGAAATTCTACAATGAGCAGTTCTTC. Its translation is CASSLGGKFYNEQFF.

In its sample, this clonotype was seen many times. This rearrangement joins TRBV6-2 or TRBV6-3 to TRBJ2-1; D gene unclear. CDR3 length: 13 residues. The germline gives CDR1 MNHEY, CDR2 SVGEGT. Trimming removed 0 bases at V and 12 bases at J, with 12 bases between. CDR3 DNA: TGTGCCAGCAGTTACTCTCCTAGTACGGTGCAGTTCTTC. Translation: CASSYSPSTVQFF.

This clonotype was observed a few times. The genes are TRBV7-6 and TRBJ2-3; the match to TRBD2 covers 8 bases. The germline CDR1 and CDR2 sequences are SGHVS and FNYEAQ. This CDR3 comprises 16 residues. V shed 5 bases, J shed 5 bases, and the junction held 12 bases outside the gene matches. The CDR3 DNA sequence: TGTGCCAGCAGCCGCGGGAGCGGGGGACTTTTAGATACGCAGTATTTT. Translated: CASSRGSGGLLDTQYF.

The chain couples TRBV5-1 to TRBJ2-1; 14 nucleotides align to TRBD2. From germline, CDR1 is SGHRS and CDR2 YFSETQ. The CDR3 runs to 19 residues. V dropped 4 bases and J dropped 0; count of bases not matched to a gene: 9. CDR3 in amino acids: CASSSQGTSGGNSYNEQFF. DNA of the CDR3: TGCGCCAGCAGCAGCCAAGGGACTAGCGGGGGAAACTCCTACAATGAGCAGTTCTTC.

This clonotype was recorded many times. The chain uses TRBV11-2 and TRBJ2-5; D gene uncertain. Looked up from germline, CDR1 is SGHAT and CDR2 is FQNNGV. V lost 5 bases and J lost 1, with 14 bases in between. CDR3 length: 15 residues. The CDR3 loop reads CASSPEIFFQETQYF. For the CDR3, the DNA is TGTGCCAGCAGCCCGGAGATATTCTTCCAAGAGACCCAGTACTTC.

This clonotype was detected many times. This CDR3 is CASSLATGGPDGYF. Here the CDR3 DNA reads TGCGCCAGCAGCTTGGCTACAGGGGGCCCCGATGGGTACTTC. This chain joins TRBV5-1 and TRBJ2-4; 9 nucleotides match TRBD1. Looked up from germline, CDR1 is SGHRS and CDR2 is YFSETQ. The V gene end was trimmed by 0 bases and the J gene end by 15 bases; junction bases not matched to a gene: 10. The CDR3 extends over 14 amino acids.

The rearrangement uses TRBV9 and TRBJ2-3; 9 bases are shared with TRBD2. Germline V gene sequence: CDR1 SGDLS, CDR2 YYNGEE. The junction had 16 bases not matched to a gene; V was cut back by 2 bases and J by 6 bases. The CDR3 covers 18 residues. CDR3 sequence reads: CASSVYQAGGIFGDTQYF. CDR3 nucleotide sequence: TGTGCCAGCAGCGTCTATCAAGCGGGAGGTATTTTTGGTGATACGCAGTATTTT.

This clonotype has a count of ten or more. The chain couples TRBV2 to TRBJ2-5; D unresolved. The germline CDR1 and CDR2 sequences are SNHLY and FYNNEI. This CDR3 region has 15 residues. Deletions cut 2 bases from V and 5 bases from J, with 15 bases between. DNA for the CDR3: TGTGCCAGCAGTGAACAGCATTTAATAGAGGAGACCCAGTACTTC. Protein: CASSEQHLIEETQYF. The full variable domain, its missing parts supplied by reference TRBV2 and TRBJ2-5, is EPEVTQTPSHQVTQMGQEVILRCVPISNHLYFYWYRQILGQKVEFLVSFYNNEISEKSEIFDDQFSVERPDGSNFTLKIRSTKLEDSAMYFCASSEQHLIEETQYFGPGTRLLVL.